The clone carrying this T cell receptor beta chain has only a few counts. Its antigen is not identified. V lost 9 bases and J 2 bases, leaving 16 bases between the germline ends. The CDR3 totals 15 residues. From germline, CDR1 is LNHDA and CDR2 SQIVND (reference sequence). The sample belongs to a study of graft-versus-host responses after intestinal transplantation. Study-level findings and limits: Recipient marrow held GvH clones, some first seen in ileum or blood.

Sequencing was performed with immunoSEQ multiplex PCR; in TCRdb, only in-frame clones are kept and a portion is missing. This table has approximately 58,000 clones, over 85% appearing once. The specimen comprised PBMCs, sampled 26 days after transplant. This sequence originates from a human patient who received an intestinal transplant, so some T cells may come from the graft donor. This chain connects TRBV19 to TRBJ2-2, with D possibly matching TRBD2 (6 bases). Here the CDR3 reads CARGGGEPNTGELFF. The CDR3 DNA sequence: TGTGCCAGGGGTGGAGGGGAACCAAACACCGGGGAGCTGTTTTTT.